A selection of T cell receptor beta chains follows, all from one sample in a study of T cell responses to AZD1222 COVID-19 vaccine. The protocol was immunoSEQ multiplex PCR, while the TCRdb copy is restricted to in-frame clones and leaves out a portion. The sample yields some 80,000 clones, 88% seen once. Source: peripheral blood, taken 28 days after the second dose of the MenACWY control vaccine. All receptors come from an adult who received the MenACWY meningococcal vaccine as a control. The CDR3 runs from the conserved cysteine through the conserved F or W. The D gene is left open where the match is weak. The size field is filled for only some rows; it gives once, few, many or a size class.

TGTGCCAGCAGCTTGAAGTGGCGGGGGCAGTTCTTC	CASSLKWRGQFF	-	TRBV5-8	TRBJ2-1	-
TGCGCCAGCAGCCAAGACCTAGACGCAGGGGGCTACACCTTC	CASSQDLDAGGYTF	-	TRBV4-3	TRBJ1-2	-
TGTGCCAGCAGTTACAGGAGGAACACTGAAGCTTTCTTT	CASSYRRNTEAFF	few	TRBV27	TRBJ1-1	-
TGTGCCAGCCTTATGGGGGGCTCTTGGAAAAATTCACCCCTGCACTTT	CASLMGGSWKNSPLHF	-	TRBV28	TRBJ1-6	-
TGTGCCAGCAGTTTACCGGGGTCGGGTAATCAGCCCCAGCATTTT	CASSLPGSGNQPQHF	few	TRBV28	TRBJ1-5	-
TGTGCCAGCAGTCATACCGGGACAACGGTTGAAGCTTTCTTT	CASSHTGTTVEAFF	-	TRBV6-2/TRBV6-3	TRBJ1-1	-
TGTGCCAGCAGGCCGGGGTGGGGGGTTAGCAATCAGCCCCAGCATTTT	CASRPGWGVSNQPQHF	-	TRBV7-2	TRBJ1-5	-
TGTGCCTGGCGGGGGGGGGCAGGGCCTCCCCTCCACTTT	CAWRGGAGPPLHF	-	TRBV30	TRBJ1-6	-
TGTGCCAGCAGCCCTAGTTGGAACACTGAAGCTTTCTTT	CASSPSWNTEAFF	-	TRBV28	TRBJ1-1	-
TGTGCCAGCAGCCCTTCGACAGGGGATTCCGGGGAGCTGTTTTTT	CASSPSTGDSGELFF	-	TRBV7-7	TRBJ2-2	TRBD1
TGTGCCAGCAGCTTAACCGACCGGGGTAATTCACCCCTCCACTTT	CASSLTDRGNSPLHF	-	TRBV7-9	TRBJ1-6	-
TGTGCCAGTAGTATCCAGAGGGACAGGAACACAGATACGCAGTATTTT	CASSIQRDRNTDTQYF	few	TRBV19	TRBJ2-3	TRBD1
TGTGCTAGTGGTTCGGGAAACAGGGATGAAAAACTGTTTTTT	CASGSGNRDEKLFF	-	TRBV12-5	TRBJ1-4	-
TGTGCCAGTAGCGCCGCTAACTATGGCTACACCTTC	CASSAANYGYTF	-	TRBV19	TRBJ1-2	-
TGTGCCAGCAGCCAACCGTCCGGGAGAGAAGACTATGGCTACACCTTC	CASSQPSGREDYGYTF	-	TRBV3-1/TRBV3-2	TRBJ1-2	-
TGTGCTAGTGGTTCCTCCGGGAGAGTTCAGCCCCAGCATTTT	CASGSSGRVQPQHF	-	TRBV12-5	TRBJ1-5	-
TGTGCCAGCAGTCGGACAGGGTTCACCGGGGAGCTGTTTTTT	CASSRTGFTGELFF	-	TRBV6-5	TRBJ2-2	TRBD1
TGTGCCAGCAGCTTAGCCAGGGGTGGCGAGCAGTACTTC	CASSLARGGEQYF	-	TRBV11-2	TRBJ2-7	-
TGTGCCAGCAGCCAAAATAGCGGGGGCTCCTACGAGCAGTACTTC	CASSQNSGGSYEQYF	-	TRBV3-1/TRBV3-2	TRBJ2-7	TRBD2
TGTGCCAGCAGCTTGGAGGGACCTAATTACGAGCAGTACTTC	CASSLEGPNYEQYF	-	TRBV5-5	TRBJ2-7	-
TGTGCCAGCGCTCGGGACAGGGTGGTCCGGGAGCTGTTTTTT	CASARDRVVRELFF	-	TRBV27	TRBJ2-2	TRBD1
TGTGCCAGCAGTTACGGGACTAGCGGGGTGGAGACCCAGTACTTC	CASSYGTSGVETQYF	once	TRBV6-5	TRBJ2-5	TRBD2
TGTGCCTGGAGTGCCGGGACTAGCGGGGGGCCCAGCACAGATACGCAGTATTTT	CAWSAGTSGGPSTDTQYF	-	TRBV30	TRBJ2-3	TRBD2